Listed below are T cell receptor beta chains from one sample, sequenced in a study of glioma-infiltrating T cells after dendritic cell vaccination. Assay: immunoSEQ multiplex PCR; the TCRdb copy retains only in-frame clones and omits some. The sample carries more than 95,000 clones, around 89% recorded once. Sequenced here: blood, sampled after dendritic cell vaccination. Every receptor here comes from a human donor with glioblastoma. The conserved cysteine and the conserved F or W are not part of the CDR3 here. Where a row states a size, it is once, few, many or the class of an expanded clone; other rows omit it.

TRBJ2-2 TRBV19 - ASSIGSGSTGELF
TRBJ1-4 TRBV19 - ASSINTGHGEKLF
TRBJ1-1 TRBV11-1 - ASSGRTGGSGNTEAF
TRBJ1-4 TRBV6-1 - ASSEQVATNEKLF
TRBJ2-1 TRBV9 - ASSARDYPGAGEQF
TRBJ2-3 TRBV5-4 - ASSSRLAGSTDTQY
TRBJ1-4 TRBV5-1 - ASSNGTGPNEKLF
TRBJ2-3 TRBV5-1 - ASRTQSSGGVTDTQY
TRBJ1-5 TRBV5-8 - ASTLRRGDQPQH
TRBJ1-5 TRBV7-9 - ASSLAGRDSNQPQH
TRBJ2-2 TRBV11-2 - ASSLLGGINTGELF
TRBJ2-1 TRBV6-1 - ASSLGGEQF
TRBJ2-7 TRBV19 - ASSPAGSYEQY
TRBJ1-1 TRBV5-6 - ASSSPHRLEDTEAF
TRBJ2-2 TRBV29-1 - SVEGLRTGEKFGELF
TRBJ1-2 TRBV2 - ASSVTASTNYGYT
TRBJ2-2 TRBV2 - ASSLQWGGTGELF
TRBJ2-7 TRBV5-1 - ASSRDRAYEQY
TRBJ2-1 TRBV18 - ASSGGTGGLDEQF
TRBJ1-1 TRBV9 once ASSVDPGGGTEAF
TRBJ2-1 TRBV5-1 - ASSPASGARNEQF
TRBJ1-5 TRBV6-1 - ASSGPGGNQPQH
TRBJ2-5 TRBV6-1 - ASSEGLAGSGTQY
TRBJ1-1 TRBV20-1 - SARRQVAAF
TRBJ1-1 TRBV7-9 - ASSLARKFNRTEAF
TRBJ2-5 TRBV2 - ASNEQGDRETQY